Shown below are 14 T cell receptor beta chains from a single sample sequenced in a study of blood T cell repertoires in COVID-19. Using immunoSEQ multiplex PCR, the repertoire was profiled, and TCRdb retains in-frame clones only, with some absent. The table shows roughly 91,000 clones, with 84% occurring only once. Sequences were obtained from peripheral blood. The receptors were sampled from an older man with active or convalescent COVID-19.

This chain links TRBV3-1 (or the pseudogene TRBV3-2) with TRBJ1-1; D is possibly TRBD1 (5 bases). Germline CDR1 reads LGHDT; CDR2 reads YNNKEL (reference sequence). The V end lost 4 bases, the J end lost 2 bases, and 8 bases lay between the germline ends. The CDR3 covers 13 residues. The CDR3 spells CASSLQANTEAFF. The CDR3 nucleotides are TGTGCCAGCAGCCTACAGGCTAACACTGAAGCTTTCTTT.

This clone appeared once. The rearrangement links TRBV4-1 to TRBJ1-2; 9 bases line up with TRBD1. Trimming at V came to 6 bases and at J to 7 bases, leaving 9 bases not matched to a gene. The germline V gene encodes CDR1 MGHRA and CDR2 YSYEKL. The CDR3 has 14 residues. The CDR3 region has the DNA TGCGCCAGCAGACCCGGACAGGGGAGTTTTGGCTACACCTTC. Amino acids: CASRPGQGSFGYTF.

The chain recombines TRBV4-1 with TRBJ1-1, with D possibly being TRBD1 (5 bases). The V end was cut by 5 bases, the J end by 0 bases, with 19 bases between. The CDR3 spans 17 residues. Germline CDR1 MGHRA, CDR2 YSYEKL. CDR3 sequence: CASSSGMGEGMNTEAFF. As DNA, the CDR3 is TGCGCCAGCAGCTCCGGTATGGGGGAGGGGATGAACACTGAAGCTTTCTTT.

The genes are TRBV5-1 and TRBJ1-4; 12 positions match TRBD1. Looked up from germline, CDR1 is SGHRS and CDR2 is YFSETQ. The CDR3 is 14 amino acids. V shed 4 bases, J shed 12 bases, and the junction held 7 bases outside the gene matches. The CDR3 nucleotides are TGCGCCAGCAGCGCCGGGACAGGGGGCACCCAACTGTTTTTT. Translation: CASSAGTGGTQLFF.

The gene calls are TRBV28 and TRBJ1-2, with a possible D match to TRBD1 (5 bases). The V and J ends lost 4 bases and 5 bases respectively, with 8 bases between them. CDR3 length: 12 residues. Looked up from germline, CDR1 is MDHEN and CDR2 is SYDVKM. The CDR3 region has the DNA TGTGCCAGCAGTTCAGACAGATATGGCTACACCTTC. Protein product: CASSSDRYGYTF.

The CDR3 DNA follows: TGCGCCAGCAGCTTGGGCCCGGGCACAGATACGCAGTATTTT. Encoded protein: CASSLGPGTDTQYF. The chain couples TRBV5-1 to TRBJ2-3; D call uncertain. CDR3 length: 14 residues. The germline V and J ends were trimmed by 0 bases and 1 base, with 6 bases remaining between them. The germline CDR1 and CDR2 sequences are SGHRS and YFSETQ.

The chain combines TRBV5-1 with TRBJ1-5, with D maybe TRBD1 (5 bases). The CDR3 has 13 residues. V was pared by 4 bases and J by 9 bases, with 14 bases between. Germline loops: CDR1 SGHRS, CDR2 YFSETQ. For the CDR3, the DNA is TGCGCCAGCAGCAGCCAGCTCGGGGGGCCCCAGCATTTT. It translates to CASSSQLGGPQHF.

V and J are TRBV2 and TRBJ1-3; TRBD1 matches 8 bases. Germline V gives CDR1 SNHLY, CDR2 FYNNEI. V lost 6 bases, J lost 2 bases, and 12 bases stayed unmatched. This CDR3 comprises 17 residues. CDR3 residues: CASRKARQGIAGNTIYF. The CDR3, as DNA: TGTGCCAGCAGAAAGGCCAGACAGGGGATAGCTGGAAACACCATATATTTT.

V usage is TRBV2 and J usage is TRBJ1-4; 9 bases are a match to TRBD1. In germline, CDR1 is SNHLY, CDR2 FYNNEI. The J segment lost 2 bases and the V segment lost 6 bases, leaving 4 bases of the junction unmatched. The CDR3 extends over 15 amino acids. As DNA, the CDR3 is TGTGCCAGCAGGGGACAGGGTAACACTAATGAAAAACTGTTTTTT. It codes for CASRGQGNTNEKLFF. The variable domain in full, completed from reference TRBV2 and TRBJ1-4, reads EPEVTQTPSHQVTQMGQEVILRCVPISNHLYFYWYRQILGQKVEFLVSFYNNEISEKSEIFDDQFSVERPDGSNFTLKIRSTKLEDSAMYFCASRGQGNTNEKLFFGSGTQLSVL.

The V gene is TRBV7-8, the J gene TRBJ1-5; TRBD1 matches at 7 bases. This CDR3 has 17 residues. V shed 5 bases and J 5 bases; nucleotides not matched to a gene: 15. Per germline, CDR1 SGHVS and CDR2 FQNEAQ. This chain's CDR3 is CASSIDIPTTGYQPQHF. Written as DNA, the CDR3 is TGTGCCAGCAGCATAGATATACCTACGACAGGGTATCAGCCCCAGCATTTT. The entire variable domain, with the rest obtained from reference TRBV7-8 and TRBJ1-5, is as follows: GAGVSQSPRYKVAKRGQDVALRCDPISGHVSLFWYQQALGQGPEFLTYFQNEAQLDKSGLPSDRFFAERPEGSVSTLKIQRTQQEDSAVYLCASSIDIPTTGYQPQHFGDGTRLSIL.

The chain joins TRBV30 to TRBJ2-3; TRBD2 aligns across 12 bases. The CDR3 is 15 residues long. Germline CDR1 GTSNPN, CDR2 SVGIG (reference sequence). With 1 base clipped from V and 4 bases from J, the junction kept 3 bases outside the gene matches. CDR3 amino acids: CAWSGTSGASDTQYF. CDR3 DNA: TGTGCCTGGAGTGGGACTAGCGGGGCTTCAGATACGCAGTATTTT.

The J gene is TRBJ2-7, the V gene TRBV7-8, with TRBD2 matching over 8 bases. Germline loops: CDR1 SGHVS, CDR2 FQNEAQ. This CDR3 has 14 amino acids. V was clipped by 1 base and J by 6 bases; unmatched bases: 5. CDR3 bases: TGTGCCAGCAGCTTAGGTGGACTAGCTGGCGAGCAGTACTTC. Translating gives CASSLGGLAGEQYF.

The V and J genes are TRBV5-1 and TRBJ1-1; the match to TRBD1 covers 7 bases. V dropped 4 bases and J dropped 1; count of bases not matched to a gene: 10. Germline V lookup: CDR1 SGHRS, CDR2 YFSETQ. This CDR3 contains 16 residues. As DNA, the CDR3 is TGCGCCAGCAGCGCGACTGCACAGGGGACGAACACTGAAGCTTTCTTT. Encoded protein: CASSATAQGTNTEAFF. Combining the CDR3 with reference TRBV5-1 and TRBJ1-1 gives the whole variable domain KAGVTQTPRYLIKTRGQQVTLSCSPISGHRSVSWYQQTPGQGLQFLFEYFSETQRNKGNFPGRFSGRQFSNSRSEMNVSTLELGDSALYLCASSATAQGTNTEAFFGQGTRLTVV.

This chain joins TRBV5-1 and TRBJ1-3; no firm D call. The CDR3 is made up of 15 amino acids. Trimming cost V 3 bases and J 5 bases, with 15 bases left between them. The germline gives CDR1 SGHRS, CDR2 YFSETQ. The CDR3: CASSSNTGSRNTIYF. DNA for the CDR3: TGCGCCAGCAGCTCGAACACGGGTAGTAGAAACACCATATATTTT.